The T cell receptor (beta chain) under discussion was sequenced for a study of T-cell reconstitution after alpha-beta-depleted transplantation in children. The study, taken as a whole, reports: Reportedly, only several hundred clones from non-depleted graft cells drove alpha-beta T-cell counts at about two months. From surviving recipient T cells and thymic progenitors came the high day-60 TCRbeta diversity observed in some patients. Newly generated T cells supplied most T-cell counts and diversity one year post-transplant.

This CDR3 is built from 13 residues. Per germline, CDR1 SGHRS and CDR2 YFSETQ. Preparing the TCRbeta library involved the use of unique molecular identifiers. MiXCR was run by TCRdb on the PCR reads, yielding one entry per CDR3 protein. The sample yields fewer than 750,000 distinct CDR3 sequences, roughly a quarter seen once. This clonotype was seen repeatedly, ten times or more. As yet, its antigen is unknown. Relative to the germline gene, one junction end is altered; a read error may explain this. This rearrangement joins TRBV5-1 to TRBJ2-1; 9 positions match TRBD1. The sequences come from PBMCs, collected before TCRalphabeta/CD19-depleted stem cell transplant. This clonotype was sampled from a boy under three years old with Wiskott-Aldrich syndrome, due to receive a stem cell transplant. CDR3 sequence reads: CASSLDRGNEQFF. The CDR3 nucleotides read TGTGCCAGCAGCTTGGACAGGGGCAATGAGCAGTTCTTC.